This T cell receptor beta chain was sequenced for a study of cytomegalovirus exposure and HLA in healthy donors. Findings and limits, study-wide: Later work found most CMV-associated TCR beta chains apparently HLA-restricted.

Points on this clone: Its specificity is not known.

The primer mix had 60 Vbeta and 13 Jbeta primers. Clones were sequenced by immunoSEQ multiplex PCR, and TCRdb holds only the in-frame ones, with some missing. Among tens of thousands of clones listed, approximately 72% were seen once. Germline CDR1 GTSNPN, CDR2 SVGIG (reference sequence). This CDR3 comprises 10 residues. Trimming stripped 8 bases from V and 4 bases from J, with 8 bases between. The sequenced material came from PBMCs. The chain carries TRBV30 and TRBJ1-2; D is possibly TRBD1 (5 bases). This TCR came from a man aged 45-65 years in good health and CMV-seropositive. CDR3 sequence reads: CALDSYGYTF. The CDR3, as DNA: TGTGCCCTTGACAGCTATGGCTACACCTTC.